This entry features one T cell receptor beta chain sequence. The data were obtained in a study of T cells in Graves' hyperthyroidism and ophthalmopathy. This CDR3 has 13 residues. The germline V and J ends were trimmed by 4 bases and 7 bases, with 13 bases remaining between them. The germline V gene encodes CDR1 MNHNY and CDR2 SVGAGI (reference sequence). The TCR beta CDR3 regions underwent amplification using RNA transcripts as the source. TCR CDR3 underwent first-round RT-PCR with the HTBI primer set. In TCRdb, the multiplex PCR reads were re-called with MiXCR into one record per CDR3 protein. The profile covers over 650,000 distinct CDR3 sequences, with 45% appearing a single time and roughly 6.5% taken by the ten largest.

The V gene is TRBV6-6, the J gene TRBJ1-1; tentative D call: TRBD1 (6 bases). Sequencing was done on a sample of peripheral blood or thyroid tissue (not recorded which). The clonotype comes from an adult man with Graves' disease, either hyperthyroidism or ophthalmopathy (not recorded which). Written as DNA, the CDR3 is TGTGCCAGCAGTTTACAGGGCCATGGTGAAGCTTTCTTT. It is translated as CASSLQGHGEAFF.